This T cell receptor (beta chain) is drawn from a study of blood T cell repertoires in COVID-19. Study background: Some COVID-19 samples were acute and others convalescent; all came from the United States, Italy and Spain. Sample material is recorded as cDNA or gDNA derived from T cells, B-cell-depleted T cells, or PBMCs.

Per the original data handling: Amplification with reference gene primers provided the estimates of nucleated cell counts. Libraries were prepared by immunoSEQ multiplex PCR; TCRdb keeps only in-frame clonotypes and omits some of them. Clonal size and the V and J genes are those of that table, whereas D and trimming came from the DNA. The sample comprises 30,000 to 35,000 clones, around nine tenths of which are singletons, and about 13% rests with the top ten. V was pared by 0 bases and J by 1 base, with 10 bases between. The CDR3 runs 16 residues. Germline CDR1 is SGHRS and CDR2 is YFSETQ. The material sequenced was peripheral blood. This receptor was obtained from a human donor in a cohort sampled during active COVID-19. The chain recombines TRBV5-1 with TRBJ2-2, with D possibly matching TRBD1 (5 bases). CDR3 in amino acids: CASSLAGQGNTGELFF. DNA for the CDR3: TGCGCCAGCAGCTTGGCCGGGCAGGGGAACACCGGGGAGCTGTTTTTT.